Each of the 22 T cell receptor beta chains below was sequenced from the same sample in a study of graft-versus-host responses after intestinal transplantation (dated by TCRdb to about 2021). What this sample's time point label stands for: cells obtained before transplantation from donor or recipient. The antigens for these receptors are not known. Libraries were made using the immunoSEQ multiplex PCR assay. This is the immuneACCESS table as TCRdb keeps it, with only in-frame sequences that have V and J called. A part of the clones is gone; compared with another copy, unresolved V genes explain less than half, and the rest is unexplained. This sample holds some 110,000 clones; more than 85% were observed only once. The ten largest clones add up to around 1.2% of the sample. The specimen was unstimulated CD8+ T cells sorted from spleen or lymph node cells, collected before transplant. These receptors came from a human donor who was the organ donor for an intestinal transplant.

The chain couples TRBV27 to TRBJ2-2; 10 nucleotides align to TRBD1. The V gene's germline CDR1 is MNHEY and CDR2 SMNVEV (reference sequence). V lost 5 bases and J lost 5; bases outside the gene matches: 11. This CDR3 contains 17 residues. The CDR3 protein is CASSPPPGQGGTGELFF. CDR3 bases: TGTGCCAGCAGTCCCCCGCCCGGACAGGGGGGGACCGGGGAGCTGTTTTTT.

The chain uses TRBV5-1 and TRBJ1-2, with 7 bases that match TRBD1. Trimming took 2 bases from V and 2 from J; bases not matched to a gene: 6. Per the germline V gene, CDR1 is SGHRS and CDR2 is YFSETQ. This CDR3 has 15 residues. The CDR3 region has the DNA TGCGCCAGCAGCTTACAGGGGTTGGGAAACTATGGCTACACCTTC. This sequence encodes CASSLQGLGNYGYTF.

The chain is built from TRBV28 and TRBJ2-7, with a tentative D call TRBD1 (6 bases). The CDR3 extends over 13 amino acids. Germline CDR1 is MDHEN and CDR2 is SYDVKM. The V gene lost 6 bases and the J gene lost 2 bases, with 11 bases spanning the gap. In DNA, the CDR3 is TGTGCCAGCAGGGAAGGACAGCCCTACGAGCAGTACTTC. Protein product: CASREGQPYEQYF. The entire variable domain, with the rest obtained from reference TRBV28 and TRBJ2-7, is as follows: DVKVTQSSRYLVKRTGEKVFLECVQDMDHENMFWYRQDPGLGLRLIYFSYDVKMKEKGDIPEGYSVSREKKERFSLILESASTNQTSMYLCASREGQPYEQYFGPGTRLTVT.

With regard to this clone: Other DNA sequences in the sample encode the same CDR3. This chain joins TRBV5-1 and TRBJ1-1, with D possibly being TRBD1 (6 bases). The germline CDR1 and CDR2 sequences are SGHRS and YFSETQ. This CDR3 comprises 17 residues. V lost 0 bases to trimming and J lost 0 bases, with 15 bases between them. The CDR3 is CASSLGRGGNMNTEAFF. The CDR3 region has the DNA TGCGCCAGCAGCTTGGGGCGAGGGGGGAACATGAACACTGAAGCTTTCTTT.

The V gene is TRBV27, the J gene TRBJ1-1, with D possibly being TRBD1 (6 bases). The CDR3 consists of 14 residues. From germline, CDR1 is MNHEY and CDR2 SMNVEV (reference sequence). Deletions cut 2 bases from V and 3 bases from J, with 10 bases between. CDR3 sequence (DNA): TGTGCCAGCAGTTTAGAGTCAGGGGACACTGAAGCTTTCTTT. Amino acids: CASSLESGDTEAFF.

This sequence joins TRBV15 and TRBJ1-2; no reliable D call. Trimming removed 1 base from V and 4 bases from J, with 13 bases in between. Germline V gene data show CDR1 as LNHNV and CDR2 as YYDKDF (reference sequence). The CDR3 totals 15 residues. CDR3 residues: CATSRVAGYVYGYTF. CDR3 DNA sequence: TGTGCCACCAGCAGAGTAGCGGGGTACGTCTATGGCTACACCTTC.

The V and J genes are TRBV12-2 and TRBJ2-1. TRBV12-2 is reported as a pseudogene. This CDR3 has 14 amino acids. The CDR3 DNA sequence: TGTGCAAGTCGCTTAGCACCCCCGGGGCGTGAGCAGTTCTTC. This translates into CASRLAPPGREQFF.

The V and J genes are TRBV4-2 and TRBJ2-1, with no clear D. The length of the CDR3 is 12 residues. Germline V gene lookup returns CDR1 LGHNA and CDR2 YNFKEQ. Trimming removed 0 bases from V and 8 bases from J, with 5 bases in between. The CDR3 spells CASSQDRDEQFF. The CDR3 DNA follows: TGTGCCAGCAGCCAAGATAGAGATGAGCAGTTCTTC.

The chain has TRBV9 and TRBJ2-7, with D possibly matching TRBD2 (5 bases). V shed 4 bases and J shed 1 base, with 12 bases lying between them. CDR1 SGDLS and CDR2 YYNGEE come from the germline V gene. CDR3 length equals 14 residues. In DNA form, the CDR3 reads TGTGCCAGCAGCCCCCGGGGTGAGTCCTACGAGCAGTACTTC. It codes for CASSPRGESYEQYF.

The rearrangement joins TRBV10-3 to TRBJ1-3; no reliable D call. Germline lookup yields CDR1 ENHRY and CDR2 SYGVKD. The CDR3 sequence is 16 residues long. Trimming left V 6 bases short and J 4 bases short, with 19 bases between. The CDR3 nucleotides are TGTGCCATCAGAATCTTCGGACCGAAAAGGGGAAACACCATATATTTT. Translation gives CAIRIFGPKRGNTIYF.

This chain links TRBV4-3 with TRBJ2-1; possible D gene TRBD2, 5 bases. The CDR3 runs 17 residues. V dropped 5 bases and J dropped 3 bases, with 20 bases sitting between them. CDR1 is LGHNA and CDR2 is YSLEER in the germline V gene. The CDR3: CASSSRRGPADYNEQFF. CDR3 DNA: TGCGCCAGCAGCTCCCGTCGGGGTCCAGCGGACTACAATGAGCAGTTCTTC.

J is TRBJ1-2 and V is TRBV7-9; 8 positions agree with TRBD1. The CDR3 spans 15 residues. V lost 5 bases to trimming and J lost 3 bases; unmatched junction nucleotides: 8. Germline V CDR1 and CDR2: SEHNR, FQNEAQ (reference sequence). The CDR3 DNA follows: TGTGCCAGCAGCCCCCGGACAGGGCCTTACTATGGCTACACCTTC. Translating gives CASSPRTGPYYGYTF.

The CDR3 DNA reads as TGTGCCAGCAGTGAAAGAGCTGGACTAGCGGGAGATTGGTGCGAGCAGTACTTC. Residues: CASSERAGLAGDWCEQYF. The chain carries TRBV6-1 and TRBJ2-7; TRBD2 aligns across 13 bases. The CDR3 spans 18 residues. CDR1 and CDR2 (germline): MNHNS, SASEGT. The V segment lost 2 bases and the J segment 6 bases; nucleotides outside the gene matches: 13.

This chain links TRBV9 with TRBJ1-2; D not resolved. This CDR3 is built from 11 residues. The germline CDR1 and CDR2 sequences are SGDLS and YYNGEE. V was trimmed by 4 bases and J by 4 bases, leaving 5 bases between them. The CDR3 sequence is CASSYLYGYTF. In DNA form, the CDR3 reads TGTGCCAGCAGCTACCTCTATGGCTACACCTTC.

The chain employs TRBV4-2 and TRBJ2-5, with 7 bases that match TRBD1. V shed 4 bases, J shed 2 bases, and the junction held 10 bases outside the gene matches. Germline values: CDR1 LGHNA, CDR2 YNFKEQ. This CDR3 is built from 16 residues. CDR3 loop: CASSREIGTAQETQYF. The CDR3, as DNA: TGTGCCAGCAGCCGAGAAATCGGGACAGCTCAAGAGACCCAGTACTTC.

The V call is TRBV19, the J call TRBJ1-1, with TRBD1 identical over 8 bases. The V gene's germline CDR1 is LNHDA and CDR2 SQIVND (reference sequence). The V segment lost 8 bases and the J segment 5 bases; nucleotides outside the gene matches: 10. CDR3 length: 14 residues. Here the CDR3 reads CASRSGQGRTEAFF. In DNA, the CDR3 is TGTGCCAGTCGAAGCGGACAGGGCAGAACTGAAGCTTTCTTT.

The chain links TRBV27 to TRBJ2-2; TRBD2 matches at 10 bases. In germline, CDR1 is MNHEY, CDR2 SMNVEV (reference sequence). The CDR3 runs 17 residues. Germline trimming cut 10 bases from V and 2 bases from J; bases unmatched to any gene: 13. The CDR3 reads CATGTSAAIINTGELFF. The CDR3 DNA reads TGTGCCACCGGGACTAGCGCTGCCATAATAAACACCGGGGAGCTGTTTTTT.

The CDR3 is CASSQDWVLLQGIADTQYF. CDR3 coding DNA: TGTGCCAGCAGCCAAGATTGGGTGTTATTACAGGGGATAGCAGATACGCAGTATTTT. The rearrangement uses TRBV4-2 and TRBJ2-3, with 7 bases identical to TRBD1. CDR1 and CDR2 (germline): LGHNA, YNFKEQ. The CDR3 runs 19 residues. V was pared by 0 bases and J by 4 bases, with 16 bases of the junction left unmatched.

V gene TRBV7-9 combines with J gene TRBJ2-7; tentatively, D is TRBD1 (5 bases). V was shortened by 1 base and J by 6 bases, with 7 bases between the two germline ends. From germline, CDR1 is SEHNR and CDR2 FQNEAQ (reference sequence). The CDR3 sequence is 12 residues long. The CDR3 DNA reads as TGTGCCAGCAGCTTAGGAAGGGGCGAGCAGTACTTC. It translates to CASSLGRGEQYF. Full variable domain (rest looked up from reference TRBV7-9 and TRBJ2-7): DTGVSQNPRHKITKRGQNVTFRCDPISEHNRLYWYRQTLGQGPEFLTYFQNEAQLEKSRLLSDRFSAERPKGSFSTLEIQRTEQGDSAMYLCASSLGRGEQYFGPGTRLTVT.

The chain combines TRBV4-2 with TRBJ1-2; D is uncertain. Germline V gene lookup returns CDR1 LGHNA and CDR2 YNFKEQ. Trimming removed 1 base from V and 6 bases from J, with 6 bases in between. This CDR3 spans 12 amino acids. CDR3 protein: CASSQGIDGYTF. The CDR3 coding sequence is TGTGCCAGCAGCCAAGGAATAGATGGCTACACCTTC.

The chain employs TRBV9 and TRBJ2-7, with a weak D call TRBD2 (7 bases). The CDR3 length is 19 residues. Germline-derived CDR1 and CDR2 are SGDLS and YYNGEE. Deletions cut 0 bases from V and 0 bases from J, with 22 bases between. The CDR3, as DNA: TGTGCCAGCAGCGTAGGTACCACAGGGAGTAGCGGGCTCTCCTACGAGCAGTACTTC. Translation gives CASSVGTTGSSGLSYEQYF.

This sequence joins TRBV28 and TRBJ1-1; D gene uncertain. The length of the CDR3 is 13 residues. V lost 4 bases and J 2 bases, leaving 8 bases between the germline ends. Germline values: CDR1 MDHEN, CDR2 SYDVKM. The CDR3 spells CASSYVGNTEAFF. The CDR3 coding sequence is TGTGCCAGCAGTTATGTGGGCAACACTGAAGCTTTCTTT.